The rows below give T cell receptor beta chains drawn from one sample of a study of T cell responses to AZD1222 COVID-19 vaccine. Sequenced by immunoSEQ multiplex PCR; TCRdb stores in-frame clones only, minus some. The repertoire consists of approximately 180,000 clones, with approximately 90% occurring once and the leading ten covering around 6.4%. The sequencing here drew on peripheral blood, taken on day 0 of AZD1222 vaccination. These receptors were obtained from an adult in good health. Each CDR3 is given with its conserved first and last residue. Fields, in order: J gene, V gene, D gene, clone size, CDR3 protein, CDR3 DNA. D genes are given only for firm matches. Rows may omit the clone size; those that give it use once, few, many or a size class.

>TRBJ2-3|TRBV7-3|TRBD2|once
CASRGDEDTQYF
TGTGCCAGCCGGGGGGACGAGGATACGCAGTATTTT
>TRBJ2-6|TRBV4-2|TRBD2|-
CASSQDREKSGGYSGANVLTF
TGTGCCAGCAGCCAAGATAGGGAAAAAAGCGGGGGATACTCTGGGGCCAACGTCCTGACTTTC
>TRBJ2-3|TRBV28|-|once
CASSTTPDTQYF
TGTGCCAGCTCGACTACCCCAGATACGCAGTATTTT
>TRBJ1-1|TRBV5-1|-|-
CASSFVGAGRNTEAFF
TGCGCCAGCAGCTTCGTCGGGGCAGGGCGGAACACTGAAGCTTTCTTT
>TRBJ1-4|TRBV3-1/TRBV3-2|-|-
CASSQWGTNEKLFF
TGTGCCAGCAGCCAATGGGGAACTAATGAAAAACTGTTTTTT
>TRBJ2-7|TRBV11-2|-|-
CASSFRDPSYEQYF
TGTGCCAGCAGCTTCCGGGACCCCTCCTACGAGCAGTACTTC
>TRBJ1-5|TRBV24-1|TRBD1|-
CATGPSDRSSNQPQHF
TGTGCCACCGGCCCCTCGGACAGGTCTTCCAATCAGCCCCAGCATTTT
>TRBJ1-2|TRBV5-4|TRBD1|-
CASTQGQGSYGYTF
TGTGCCAGCACCCAAGGACAGGGGAGCTATGGCTACACCTTC
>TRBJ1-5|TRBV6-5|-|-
CASSYSEYSNQPQHF
TGTGCCAGCAGTTACTCGGAATATAGCAATCAGCCCCAGCATTTT
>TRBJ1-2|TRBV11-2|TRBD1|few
CASSLLGTGNYGYTF
TGTGCCAGCAGCTTACTTGGGACAGGGAACTATGGCTACACCTTC
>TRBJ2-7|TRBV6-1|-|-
CASSEGGTSLYEQYF
TGTGCCAGCAGTGAAGGGGGTACAAGCCTCTACGAGCAGTACTTC
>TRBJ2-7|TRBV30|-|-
CAWSVLAGLKEQYF
TGTGCCTGGAGTGTACTGGCAGGCCTTAAAGAGCAGTACTTC
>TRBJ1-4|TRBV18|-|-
CASSPGSPQTNEKLFF
TGTGCCAGCTCACCAGGTTCTCCACAAACTAATGAAAAACTGTTTTTT
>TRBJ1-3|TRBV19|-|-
CASHTTGRGNTIYF
TGTGCCAGTCACACAACGGGCAGGGGAAACACCATATATTTT
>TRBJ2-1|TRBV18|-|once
CASSRGANRRVSYNEQFF
TGTGCCAGCTCAAGGGGAGCAAATAGGCGGGTCTCCTACAATGAGCAGTTCTTC
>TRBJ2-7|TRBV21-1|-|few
CASSKVVEDYEQYF
TGTGCCAGCAGCAAAGTTGTAGAGGACTACGAGCAGTACTTC
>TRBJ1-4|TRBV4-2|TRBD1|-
CASSQQGVGEKLFF
TGTGCCAGCAGCCAACAGGGGGTCGGTGAAAAACTGTTTTTT
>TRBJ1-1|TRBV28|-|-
CASTPTRPNTEAFF
TGTGCCAGCACTCCGACCAGGCCGAACACTGAAGCTTTCTTT
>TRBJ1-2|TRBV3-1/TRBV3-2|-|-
CASSRNRDVYGYTF
TGTGCCAGCAGCCGCAACCGGGACGTCTATGGCTACACCTTC
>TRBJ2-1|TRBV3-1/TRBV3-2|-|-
CASSQGASGEQFF
TGTGCCAGCAGCCAAGGCGCTAGTGGCGAGCAGTTCTTC
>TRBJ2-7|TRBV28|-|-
CASSISYEQYF
TGTGCCAGCAGTATCTCCTACGAGCAGTACTTC
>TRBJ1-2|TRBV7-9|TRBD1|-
CASSLGDRGAGYGYTF
TGTGCCAGCAGCTTAGGGGACAGGGGCGCGGGCTATGGCTACACCTTC
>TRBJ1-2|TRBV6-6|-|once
CASSYGQGGYTF
TGTGCCAGCAGTTATGGGCAGGGCGGCTACACCTTC
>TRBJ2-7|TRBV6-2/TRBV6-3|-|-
CASSYGTPGGEQYF
TGTGCCAGCAGTTACGGGACACCGGGGGGCGAGCAGTACTTC